This is a list of T cell receptor beta chains from one sample in a study of blood T cell repertoires in COVID-19. The table came from immunoSEQ multiplex PCR; TCRdb's copy has only in-frame clones and leaves some out. The data hold 40,000 to 45,000 clones, with roughly 90% observed a single time. The specimen was peripheral blood. The receptors originated from a man aged 55 to 70 with active COVID-19. Both conserved end residues are part of each CDR3. Each record gives: D gene, J gene, CDR3 length, clone size, V gene, CDR3 DNA, CDR3 protein. The D gene is left open where the match is weak. Clone size is shown for a subset of rows, as once, few, many or a class of expanded clone.

TRBD2 | TRBJ2-3 | 17 | NA | TRBV7-3 | TGTGCCAGCAGCCCATCCCCGGGACTAGCCAGCACAGATACGCAGTATTTT | CASSPSPGLASTDTQYF
TRBD1 | TRBJ2-7 | 15 | NA | TRBV11-2 | TGTGCCAGCAGCTCGACAGGGGGCTCAACCTACGAGCAGTACTTC | CASSSTGGSTYEQYF
TRBD2 | TRBJ2-7 | 14 | NA | TRBV5-1 | TGCGCCAGCAGCGGGACTAGCGGTACCTACGAGCAGTACTTC | CASSGTSGTYEQYF
TRBD2 | TRBJ2-2 | 15 | NA | TRBV7-2 | TGTGCCAGCAACCCCCAGACTAGCGAGGCCGGGGAGCTGTTTTTT | CASNPQTSEAGELFF
TRBD2 | TRBJ2-7 | 13 | NA | TRBV2 | TGTGCCACCAGAGGGACTAGCCGCTACGAGCAGTACTTC | CATRGTSRYEQYF
TRBD1 | TRBJ2-7 | 15 | NA | TRBV6-2/TRBV6-3 | TGTGCCAGCAGTTACACCGGGACAGGGCTATCCGAGCAGTACTTC | CASSYTGTGLSEQYF
TRBD2 | TRBJ2-5 | 15 | NA | TRBV11-2 | TGTGCCAGCAGCTACAGACTAGCGGGAGTGGAGACCCAGTACTTC | CASSYRLAGVETQYF
NA | TRBJ2-3 | 13 | NA | TRBV28 | TGTGCCAGCAGCTCATCCCTAACAGATACGCAGTATTTT | CASSSSLTDTQYF
TRBD2 | TRBJ2-2 | 17 | NA | TRBV11-3 | TGTGCCAGCAGCTTAGATCGACGGGAGGGCCCCCCCGGGGAGCTGTTTTTT | CASSLDRREGPPGELFF
TRBD1 | TRBJ1-2 | 14 | NA | TRBV27 | TGTGCCAGCAGTTCAGCCGGGACAGGGTATGGCTACACCTTC | CASSSAGTGYGYTF
NA | TRBJ1-1 | 13 | NA | TRBV7-9 | TGTGCCAGCAGCCTAAGACAGAACACTGAAGCTTTCTTT | CASSLRQNTEAFF
TRBD2 | TRBJ2-7 | 18 | NA | TRBV23-1 | TGCGCCAGCAGTCCGGAAGGTTGGGTTAGCGGGAAGGGCTACGAGCAGTACTTC | CASSPEGWVSGKGYEQYF
TRBD2 | TRBJ2-2 | 16 | NA | TRBV5-6 | TGTGCCAGCAGCTTGTGGCTAGCGGTAAACACCGGGGAGCTGTTTTTT | CASSLWLAVNTGELFF
TRBD2 | TRBJ2-1 | 17 | NA | TRBV29-1 | TGCAGCGTGGCAAAGGGACTAGCGGGTAATTCCTACAATGAGCAGTTCTTC | CSVAKGLAGNSYNEQFF
NA | TRBJ2-7 | 12 | NA | TRBV7-8 | TGTGCCAGCAGCTTAGCTAGCAACGAGCAGTACTTC | CASSLASNEQYF
NA | TRBJ2-4 | 15 | NA | TRBV11-2 | TGTGCCAGCAGCCCAATTCGAGGAGCCCAAAACATTCAGTACTTC | CASSPIRGAQNIQYF
NA | TRBJ1-5 | 14 | NA | TRBV5-1 | TGCGCCAGCAGCTTGGGAGGGCCAACGCAGCCCCAGCATTTT | CASSLGGPTQPQHF
TRBD1 | TRBJ1-2 | 14 | NA | TRBV18 | TGTGCCAGCTCACCGCAGGGGGCTGACTATGGCTACACCTTC | CASSPQGADYGYTF
TRBD1 | TRBJ1-2 | 15 | NA | TRBV19 | TGTGCCAGTACCCAAACCGGGACAGGGTACTCTGGCTACACCTTC | CASTQTGTGYSGYTF
NA | TRBJ2-7 | 16 | NA | TRBV29-1 | TGCAGCGTTGAAGTAGAGACAGTGAGTATTGGCTACGAGCAGTACTTC | CSVEVETVSIGYEQYF
TRBD1 | TRBJ1-2 | 14 | NA | TRBV28 | TGTGCCAGCAGGGACAGGGGGCGAATCTATGGCTACACCTTC | CASRDRGRIYGYTF
NA | TRBJ2-3 | 12 | NA | TRBV6-2/TRBV6-3 | TGTGCCAGCAGTAGGAGGGGAGATACGCAGTATTTT | CASSRRGDTQYF
NA | TRBJ2-2 | 14 | once | TRBV5-6 | TGTGCCAGCAGCCTGAGGCCGAACACCGGGGAGCTGTTTTTT | CASSLRPNTGELFF
NA | TRBJ1-1 | 15 | NA | TRBV6-5 | TGTGCCAGCAGTTACAGTCGGGGATTGTACACTGAAGCTTTCTTT | CASSYSRGLYTEAFF
NA | TRBJ1-5 | 13 | NA | TRBV18 | TGTGCCAGCTCACCCCACAGGGATCAGCCCCAGCATTTT | CASSPHRDQPQHF
TRBD2 | TRBJ2-7 | 17 | NA | TRBV5-6 | TGTGCCAGCAGCCTACGACTAGCGGGCCTCCGCTCCTACGAGCAGTACTTC | CASSLRLAGLRSYEQYF
NA | TRBJ2-7 | 14 | NA | TRBV28 | TGTGCCAGCAGTTTAGTGGTAGGGGACTACGAGCAGTACTTC | CASSLVVGDYEQYF
TRBD1 | TRBJ2-5 | 15 | NA | TRBV18 | TGTGCCAGCTCACCAAGGCCAGGGGGCGGGGAGACCCAGTACTTC | CASSPRPGGGETQYF
NA | TRBJ1-1 | 14 | NA | TRBV18 | TGTGCCAGCTCACCACAGGACCAGGGCACTGAAGCTTTCTTT | CASSPQDQGTEAFF
NA | TRBJ2-7 | 14 | NA | TRBV3-1/TRBV3-2 | TGTGCCAGCAGCCAGGGTTCGGGAATCTACGAGCAGTACTTC | CASSQGSGIYEQYF
NA | TRBJ1-5 | 13 | NA | TRBV6-5 | TGTGCCAGCAGCCTCTCTGAGGCCCGGCCCCAGCATTTT | CASSLSEARPQHF
TRBD1 | TRBJ2-3 | 16 | NA | TRBV11-3 | TGTGCCAGCAGCTCGACAGGGGGTTCCCTCGGAGATACGCAGTATTTT | CASSSTGGSLGDTQYF
TRBD2 | TRBJ2-7 | 14 | NA | TRBV6-5 | TGTGCCAGCGCCACTAGCGGGAGTTTTTACGAGCAGTACTTC | CASATSGSFYEQYF
TRBD1 | TRBJ1-1 | 15 | NA | TRBV4-3 | TGCGCCAGCAGCCAAGAGGGACAGGGTCCCCCTGAAGCTTTCTTT | CASSQEGQGPPEAFF
NA | TRBJ2-1 | 15 | NA | TRBV7-3 | TGTGCCAGCAGCCCCCCGGGGGGCGCCTACAATGAGCAGTTCTTC | CASSPPGGAYNEQFF
NA | TRBJ2-7 | 13 | NA | TRBV2 | TGTGCCAGCAGTCGAGGGCTAGCCTACGAGCAGTACTTC | CASSRGLAYEQYF
TRBD2 | TRBJ2-7 | 18 | NA | TRBV18 | TGTGCCAGCTCACCCAAGGGGGGGGGACTAGCGGACCCCTACGAGCAGTACTTC | CASSPKGGGLADPYEQYF
NA | TRBJ1-6 | 16 | NA | TRBV6-5 | TGTGCCAGCAGTTACTCGACAGCCTATGTCAATTCACCCCTCCACTTT | CASSYSTAYVNSPLHF
TRBD2 | TRBJ2-7 | 16 | NA | TRBV5-6 | TGTGCCAGCAGCCGAACAACTAGCGGGGCAACCTACGAGCAGTACTTC | CASSRTTSGATYEQYF
NA | TRBJ1-2 | 13 | NA | TRBV5-6 | TGTGCCAGCAGTCGAGCGGGGGCCGGTGGCTACACCTTC | CASSRAGAGGYTF
TRBD1 | TRBJ2-3 | 17 | NA | TRBV4-1 | TGCGCCAGCAGCCAAGCCCGGGACAGGGGAGTATCCGATACGCAGTATTTT | CASSQARDRGVSDTQYF
NA | TRBJ2-5 | 14 | NA | TRBV7-7 | TGTGCCAGCAGCTTCTCGGAGGTTGGGGAGACCCAGTACTTC | CASSFSEVGETQYF
TRBD2 | TRBJ2-3 | 16 | NA | TRBV11-2 | TGTGCCAGCAGCCCTAGAGCGGGAGTGGCCACAGATACGCAGTATTTT | CASSPRAGVATDTQYF
NA | TRBJ1-2 | 15 | NA | TRBV30 | TGTGCCTGGAGTCCCGGGGAGGGAGTCGGATATGGCTACACCTTC | CAWSPGEGVGYGYTF
TRBD1 | TRBJ1-5 | 16 | NA | TRBV15 | TGTGCCACCAGCAGAGATGGGACAGGGGACCCTCAACCCCAGCATTTT | CATSRDGTGDPQPQHF
TRBD2 | TRBJ2-1 | 16 | NA | TRBV6-2/TRBV6-3 | TGTGCCAGCAGTTACTCGACTAGCGGGCAATACAATGAGCAGTTCTTC | CASSYSTSGQYNEQFF
TRBD2 | TRBJ2-7 | 15 | NA | TRBV4-1 | TGCGCCAGCAGCCAATTAGCGGGGGAGCGCTACGAGCAGTACTTC | CASSQLAGERYEQYF
TRBD1 | TRBJ1-1 | 14 | NA | TRBV19 | TGTGCCAGTAGTCGACAGGGGGCGAACACTGAAGCTTTCTTT | CASSRQGANTEAFF
TRBD2 | TRBJ2-3 | 18 | NA | TRBV15 | TGTGCCACCAGCAGCATCCTTATGACTAGCGGGAGCGCAGATACGCAGTATTTT | CATSSILMTSGSADTQYF
NA | TRBJ2-3 | 15 | NA | TRBV28 | TGTGCCAGCAGTTACCTTAGCGGTAGCACAGATACGCAGTATTTT | CASSYLSGSTDTQYF
NA | TRBJ2-3 | 14 | NA | TRBV7-2 | TGTGCCAGCAGCGCCAGGGTGAGCACAGATACGCAGTATTTT | CASSARVSTDTQYF
TRBD1 | TRBJ2-7 | 15 | NA | TRBV23-1 | TGCGCCAGCAGCTTACGGGACAGGGGGATTAACGAGCAGTACTTC | CASSLRDRGINEQYF
TRBD1 | TRBJ2-3 | 12 | NA | TRBV6-5 | TGTGCCAGTGGGACAGTTGGAGATACGCAGTATTTT | CASGTVGDTQYF
TRBD2 | TRBJ2-1 | 14 | NA | TRBV6-2/TRBV6-3 | TGTGCCAGCAGTTATGGGGGAGGGCCAAGTGAGCAGTTCTTC | CASSYGGGPSEQFF
NA | TRBJ2-7 | 15 | NA | TRBV4-1 | TGCGCCAGCAGCCAAACCGACGGGATATTCTACGAGCAGTACTTC | CASSQTDGIFYEQYF
TRBD2 | TRBJ2-1 | 18 | NA | TRBV30 | TGTGCCTGGAGCAGAGGGACTAGCGGGAGGGCCTCACGGAATGAGCAGTTCTTC | CAWSRGTSGRASRNEQFF
TRBD1 | TRBJ2-6 | 17 | NA | TRBV4-3 | TGCGCCAGCAGCCTGGACAGGGGAACGACTGGGGCCAACGTCCTGACTTTC | CASSLDRGTTGANVLTF
NA | TRBJ2-7 | 15 | few | TRBV3-1/TRBV3-2 | TGTGCCAGCAGCCAAGCACCGGGGTGGCCCTACGAGCAGTACTTC | CASSQAPGWPYEQYF
TRBD2 | TRBJ2-5 | 15 | NA | TRBV3-1/TRBV3-2 | TGTGCCAGCAGCCAATGGAGCGGGAGGGGGGAGACCCAGTACTTC | CASSQWSGRGETQYF
TRBD2 | TRBJ2-5 | 13 | NA | TRBV30 | TGTGCCTGGGGACTAGCGACTAAAGAGACCCAGTACTTC | CAWGLATKETQYF